This TCR beta chain comes out of a study of CD8 T cells in ankylosing spondylitis. Study observations and caveats: Blood of patients with ankylosing spondylitis appeared to be characterized by a TCR beta motif of several highly homologous variants. Earlier reports found some motif variants in synovial fluid and blood in reactive arthritis.

Losses at the gene ends were 6 bases for V and 1 base for J; bases not matched to a gene: 5. CDR1 is DFQATT, CDR2 SNEGSKA, per germline (reference sequence). This CDR3 contains 13 residues. This clonotype was counted between two and nine times. Its antigen remains unknown. TCRdb used MiXCR to reprocess the 5' RACE reads, holding one entry per CDR3 protein. The sample holds 400,000 to 450,000 distinct CDR3 sequences; 17% are singletons and the top ten take 0.85% to 1.3%. The chain is built from TRBV20-1 and TRBJ2-5; the match to TRBD1 covers 7 bases. This clonotype was obtained from a male donor with ankylosing spondylitis. The material sequenced was blood, either unsorted or a sorted T cell fraction (not recorded which). CDR3: CSAPGTVQETQYF. CDR3 bases: TGCAGTGCCCCGGGGACAGTCCAAGAGACCCAGTACTTC.